One and the same sample provided the 9 T cell receptor beta chains below, sequenced in a study of blood T cell repertoires in COVID-19. The assay was immunoSEQ multiplex PCR, and TCRdb's table has in-frame clones only and misses some. Among tens of thousands of clones, around 90% were seen once, and the ten largest hold 7.3%. The sequenced sample was peripheral blood. These receptors were taken from a man aged 40-55 years with COVID-19, enrolled during active disease.

The rearrangement uses TRBV18 and TRBJ2-7, with 9 bases lining up with TRBD1. The CDR3 consists of 15 residues. Per germline, CDR1 KGHSH and CDR2 LQKENI. The J segment lost 3 bases and the V segment lost 3 bases, leaving 6 bases of the junction unmatched. CDR3 in DNA: TGTGCCAGCTCACCTCCGGGACAGGGAAACTACGAGCAGTACTTC. It codes for CASSPPGQGNYEQYF.

The chain carries TRBV5-1 and TRBJ2-1; 11 nucleotides line up with TRBD1. J lost 7 bases, V lost 4 bases, and 10 bases had no gene match. The CDR3 spans 16 residues. Looked up from germline, CDR1 is SGHRS and CDR2 is YFSETQ. The CDR3 nucleotides read TGCGCCAGCAGCCCGTGGGACAGGGGGTTTGTAAATGAGCAGTTCTTC. It encodes CASSPWDRGFVNEQFF.

This clone is medium-sized within its sample. The J gene is TRBJ1-1, the V gene TRBV6-5; TRBD1 might be the D (5 bases). The length of the CDR3 is 12 residues. The V end was cut by 6 bases, the J end by 6 bases, with 11 bases between. Per germline, CDR1 MNHEY and CDR2 SVGAGI. CDR3 amino acids: CASSLGVPEAFF. DNA of the CDR3: TGTGCCAGCAGCCTAGGGGTCCCTGAAGCTTTCTTT.

The V gene is TRBV30, the J gene TRBJ2-6; 8 nucleotides line up with TRBD1. Looked up from germline, CDR1 is GTSNPN and CDR2 is SVGIG (reference sequence). The CDR3 runs to 15 residues. The ends lost 2 bases at V and 3 bases at J; junction bases unmatched: 3. The CDR3 DNA reads as TGTGCCTGGAGTTCAGGGGGCGGTGGGGCCAACGTCCTGACTTTC. Its protein is CAWSSGGGGANVLTF.

The V call is TRBV2, the J call TRBJ2-7, with D perhaps matching TRBD2 (5 bases). V lost 6 bases and J 1 base, leaving 7 bases between the germline ends. This CDR3 comprises 12 residues. Germline V gene sequence: CDR1 SNHLY, CDR2 FYNNEI. Here the CDR3 DNA reads TGTGCCAGCAGGTCGGGGTCCTACGAGCAGTACTTC. Amino acids: CASRSGSYEQYF.

A few counts support this clone. The chain carries TRBV7-3 and TRBJ2-2; D is unclear. V shed 5 bases and J shed 1 base, with 14 bases lying between them. The CDR3 is made up of 16 amino acids. Germline V lookup: CDR1 SGHTA, CDR2 FQGTGA. CDR3 sequence (DNA): TGTGCCAGCAGCGCATACATCGGCGGGAACACCGGGGAGCTGTTTTTT. Amino acid sequence: CASSAYIGGNTGELFF.

The chain uses TRBV30 and TRBJ1-5; 7 bases map to TRBD1. Per the germline V gene, CDR1 is GTSNPN and CDR2 is SVGIG (reference sequence). V lost 0 bases to trimming and J lost 9 bases; unmatched junction nucleotides: 8. The CDR3 runs 14 residues. The CDR3 nucleotides read TGTGCCTGGAGTGTACCAGGGGGTTTGGGGCCCCAGCATTTT. Protein product: CAWSVPGGLGPQHF.

The V gene is TRBV19, the J gene TRBJ1-3; D not certain. Trimming took off 8 bases at V and 0 bases at J, with 17 bases between the two ends. CDR1 LNHDA and CDR2 SQIVND come from the germline V gene (reference sequence). The CDR3 contains 16 residues. CDR3 sequence: CASRPLEAPSGNTIYF. CDR3 in DNA: TGTGCCAGTCGACCCTTGGAGGCCCCCTCTGGAAACACCATATATTTT. Full variable domain (rest looked up from reference TRBV19 and TRBJ1-3): DGGITQSPKYLFRKEGQNVTLSCEQNLNHDAMYWYRQDPGQGLRLIYYSQIVNDFQKGDIAEGYSVSREKKESFPLTVTSAQKNPTAFYLCASRPLEAPSGNTIYFGEGSWLTVV.

V usage is TRBV6-5 and J usage is TRBJ2-2, with TRBD1 matching over 8 bases. The CDR3 length is 14 residues. Germline loops: CDR1 MNHEY, CDR2 SVGAGI. Trimming took 6 bases from V and 6 from J; bases not matched to a gene: 6. The CDR3 region is CASSTRGQSGELFF. DNA of the CDR3: TGTGCCAGCAGCACCAGGGGGCAGTCCGGGGAGCTGTTTTTT.